This passage covers 22 T cell receptor beta chains from one sample sequenced in a study of T cell responses to AZD1222 COVID-19 vaccine. TCRdb's table, derived via immunoSEQ multiplex PCR, lists solely in-frame clones and lacks some. The sample holds around 160,000 clones, around 83% seen once. Sequencing used peripheral blood, obtained on day 0 of MenACWY control vaccination. Receptors originate from an adult in good health.

This clone has just one count. CDR3 nucleotides: TGTGCCACTCACCGGGGCACGATTAGCAATCAGCCCCAGCATTTT. Its translation: CATHRGTISNQPQHF. J is TRBJ1-5 and V is TRBV19; D possibly corresponds to TRBD1 (5 bases). CDR1 and CDR2 (germline): LNHDA, SQIVND (reference sequence). Trimming stripped 10 bases from V and 0 bases from J, with 16 bases between. The CDR3 has 15 residues.

J is TRBJ1-1 and V is TRBV18; 7 positions match TRBD1. V trimming: 4 bases; J trimming: 10 bases; junction bases outside the gene matches: 6. The germline V gene encodes CDR1 KGHSH and CDR2 LQKENI. The CDR3 runs 12 residues. For the CDR3, the DNA is TGTGCCAGCTCACTAACAGGGGCGCTAGCTTTCTTT. This codes for CASSLTGALAFF.

With regard to this clone: One junction end does not reproduce the germline sequence, and a read error may be involved. The gene calls are TRBV28 and TRBJ1-1, with a tentative D call TRBD1 (6 bases). This CDR3 is built from 15 residues. The germline gives CDR1 MDHEN, CDR2 SYDVKM. This CDR3 is CASSPYRQGNPEAFF. CDR3 bases: TGTGCCAGCAGCCCTTACAGGCAGGGGAACCCTGAAGCTTTCTTT.

This chain links TRBV5-4 with TRBJ2-3, with 9 bases aligning to TRBD1. The CDR3 length is 11 residues. The germline V gene has CDR1 SGHNT and CDR2 YYREEE (reference sequence). V shed 4 bases and J 11 bases; nucleotides not matched to a gene: 2. This chain's CDR3 is CASSRGQGQYF. The CDR3 DNA is TGTGCCAGCAGCCGGGGACAGGGGCAGTATTTT.

This chain connects TRBV9 to TRBJ2-1; possibly TRBD1 for D (5 bases). CDR1 is SGDLS and CDR2 is YYNGEE in the germline V gene. The CDR3 contains 17 residues. The ends were cut back, 5 bases at V and 4 bases at J, with 22 bases in the middle. The CDR3 sequence: CASSASSQGDIYNEQFF. The CDR3 DNA is TGTGCCAGCAGTGCCTCAAGCCAGGGTGACATTTACAATGAGCAGTTCTTC.

This chain connects TRBV28 to TRBJ2-7; 7 bases map to TRBD1. V dropped 5 bases and J dropped 3; count of bases not matched to a gene: 7. The CDR3 extends over 14 amino acids. CDR1 is MDHEN and CDR2 is SYDVKM in the germline V gene. In DNA form, the CDR3 reads TGTGCCAGCAGTAAAACAGGGGCGAACTACGAGCAGTACGTC. It yields the protein CASSKTGANYEQYV.

This chain links TRBV28 with TRBJ1-2; TRBD1 aligns across 8 bases. The CDR3 consists of 14 residues. J gave up 9 bases and V 6 bases, and 12 bases lay outside the gene matches. Germline V gene lookup returns CDR1 MDHEN and CDR2 SYDVKM. CDR3 region: CASSLRQGSRSYTF. The CDR3 nucleotides read TGTGCCAGCAGCCTCAGACAGGGGTCTAGGAGCTACACCTTC.

A note on this clone: Other DNA sequences within the sample encode an identical CDR3. The gene calls are TRBV7-9 and TRBJ1-1, with D hard to call. The CDR3 extends over 13 amino acids. Germline CDR1 and CDR2: SEHNR and FQNEAQ (reference sequence). V lost 3 bases and J lost 2, with 7 bases in between. The CDR3 loop is CASSFRENTEAFF. Here the CDR3 DNA reads TGTGCCAGCAGCTTTAGGGAAAACACTGAAGCTTTCTTT. The full variable domain, its missing parts supplied by reference TRBV7-9 and TRBJ1-1, is DTGVSQNPRHKITKRGQNVTFRCDPISEHNRLYWYRQTLGQGPEFLTYFQNEAQLEKSRLLSDRFSAERPKGSFSTLEIQRTEQGDSAMYLCASSFRENTEAFFGQGTRLTVV.

Worth noting for this clone: This same CDR3 is encoded by further DNA sequences in the sample. The CDR3 is CASSVDGSNQPQHF. The CDR3 nucleotides read TGTGCCAGCAGCGTGGACGGTAGCAATCAGCCCCAGCATTTT. V usage is TRBV9 and J usage is TRBJ1-5; D unclear. CDR3 size: 14 residues. The germline V gene has CDR1 SGDLS and CDR2 YYNGEE. V gave up 2 bases and J gave up 0 bases, with 6 bases separating them.

The chain is built from TRBV3-1 (or the pseudogene TRBV3-2) and TRBJ2-1; 10 nucleotides align to TRBD2. The CDR3 is 14 residues long. The germline CDR1 and CDR2 sequences are LGHDT and YNNKEL (reference sequence). Losses at the gene ends were 6 bases for V and 5 bases for J; bases not matched to a gene: 4. The CDR3 reads CASRNGLADNEQFF. For the CDR3, the DNA is TGTGCCAGCAGGAACGGACTAGCGGACAATGAGCAGTTCTTC.

V usage is TRBV7-3 and J usage is TRBJ2-2; possibly TRBD1 for D (5 bases). This CDR3 is built from 12 residues. V was pared by 5 bases and J by 8 bases, with 9 bases between. Germline CDR1 and CDR2: SGHTA and FQGTGA. The CDR3 DNA follows: TGTGCCAGCAGCCAAGGGGTTGGGGAGCTGTTTTTT. Translation: CASSQGVGELFF.

For the CDR3, the DNA is TGTGCCAGTAGTACGGGGGGAATGAACACTGAAGCTTTCTTT. Encoded protein: CASSTGGMNTEAFF. The chain couples TRBV19 to TRBJ1-1; tentative D call: TRBD1 (5 bases). The CDR3 spans 14 residues. The V end was cut by 4 bases, the J end by 0 bases, with 9 bases between. Per germline, CDR1 LNHDA and CDR2 SQIVND (reference sequence).

CDR3 protein: CSASASGGTYEQYV. The CDR3 DNA follows: TGCAGTGCTAGTGCGAGCGGGGGTACCTACGAGCAGTACGTC. V gene TRBV20-1 combines with J gene TRBJ2-7, with 8 nucleotides matching TRBD2. Germline CDR1 DFQATT, CDR2 SNEGSKA (reference sequence). V lost 3 bases, J lost 2 bases, and 6 bases stayed unmatched. CDR3 length: 14 residues.

The chain employs TRBV7-2 and TRBJ2-1; 8 nucleotides agree with TRBD2. V lost 1 base and J lost 9; bases outside the gene matches: 8. The CDR3 has 15 amino acids. Germline V gene lookup returns CDR1 SGHTA and CDR2 FQGNSA. CDR3 protein: CASSLVGRGAIEQFF. The CDR3 region has the DNA TGTGCCAGCAGCTTAGTGGGGCGGGGGGCCATTGAGCAGTTCTTC.

V is TRBV2 and J is TRBJ2-1; D perhaps matches TRBD2 (5 bases). The germline gives CDR1 SNHLY, CDR2 FYNNEI. Trimming took 8 bases from V and 0 from J, leaving 23 bases between them. The CDR3 covers 18 residues. The CDR3, as DNA: TGTGCCAGCGGTATGAACAGTTACCGGGGTAGCTCCTACAATGAGCAGTTCTTC. Amino acids: CASGMNSYRGSSYNEQFF.

The rearrangement joins TRBV25-1 to TRBJ1-2, with TRBD1 identical over 8 bases. The CDR3 sequence is 14 residues long. After removal of 3 bases from V and 7 bases from J, the junction contained 7 bases not matched to a gene. Looked up from germline, CDR1 is MGHDK and CDR2 is SYGVNS. The CDR3 spells CASSETGVIGGYTF. DNA of the CDR3: TGTGCCAGCAGTGAGACAGGGGTCATTGGTGGCTACACCTTC.

CDR3 sequence: CASSIGQGINSPLHF. CDR3 nucleotides: TGTGCCAGTAGTATTGGGCAGGGGATCAATTCACCCCTCCACTTT. The chain employs TRBV19 and TRBJ1-6; D perhaps matches TRBD1 (6 bases). The CDR3 runs 15 residues. In germline, CDR1 is LNHDA, CDR2 SQIVND (reference sequence). Trimming removed 3 bases from V and 7 bases from J, with 13 bases in between.

The chain joins TRBV5-1 to TRBJ2-1, with 10 bases that match TRBD2. This CDR3 contains 15 residues. Germline loops: CDR1 SGHRS, CDR2 YFSETQ. J lost 5 bases, V lost 4 bases, and 6 bases had no gene match. This CDR3 reads CASSTTSGAHNEQFF. As DNA, the CDR3 is TGCGCCAGCAGCACTACTAGCGGGGCGCACAATGAGCAGTTCTTC.

CDR3 sequence (DNA): TGTGCTAGTGGTTTGGTAGAGTATGAGCAGTTCTTC. Translated, it gives CASGLVEYEQFF. The chain couples TRBV12-5 to TRBJ2-1; D gene unclear. The CDR3 has 12 amino acids. Germline CDR1 reads LGHNT; CDR2 reads FRNRAP. The V and J ends lost 0 bases and 8 bases respectively, with 5 bases between them.

The chain combines TRBV2 with TRBJ1-5, with D possibly being TRBD1 (5 bases). The V gene lost 5 bases and the J gene lost 3 bases, with 11 bases spanning the gap. Germline CDR1 SNHLY, CDR2 FYNNEI. The CDR3 extends over 14 amino acids. In DNA form, the CDR3 reads TGTGCCAGCAGTTTCAGGGACCTCAATCAGCCCCAGCATTTT. Translated: CASSFRDLNQPQHF.

The chain has TRBV3-1 (or the pseudogene TRBV3-2) and TRBJ2-7; D tentatively fits TRBD1 or TRBD2 (5 bases each). The CDR3 extends over 14 amino acids. CDR1 and CDR2 from the germline V gene are LGHDT and YNNKEL (reference sequence). The V and J ends lost 1 base and 2 bases respectively, with 9 bases between them. The CDR3 nucleotides read TGTGCCAGCAGCCAAGGTCGGGGCCCCTACGAGCAGTACTTC. It specifies CASSQGRGPYEQYF.

This clone has only a few counts. The rearrangement uses TRBV15 and TRBJ2-1; unclear D gene. Trimming left V 2 bases short and J 1 base short, with 18 bases between. Germline CDR1 reads LNHNV; CDR2 reads YYDKDF (reference sequence). CDR3 length equals 18 residues. CDR3 sequence reads: CATSRILAGEASYNEQFF. The CDR3 DNA reads as TGTGCCACCAGCAGAATCCTGGCAGGAGAAGCGTCCTACAATGAGCAGTTCTTC.